The 25 T cell receptor beta chains below were found in one sample sequenced in a study of regulatory dendritic cells for organ transplantation. Data came from immunoSEQ multiplex PCR; TCRdb stores just in-frame clones and leaves some out. The data contain 35,000 to 45,000 clones, around nine tenths of them singletons. The sample consisted of naive CD8+ T cells from blood. Subset specified: CD45RA+ naive T cells. The receptors stem from a human donor in good health.

V and J are TRBV7-9 and TRBJ1-2; TRBD1 might be the D (5 bases). Germline CDR1 SEHNR, CDR2 FQNEAQ (reference sequence). V shed 7 bases and J shed 8 bases, with 14 bases lying between them. The CDR3 extends over 12 amino acids. CDR3 sequence (DNA): TGTGCCAGCATCGGGGACGGGGTAGGCTACACCTTC. Translating it yields CASIGDGVGYTF.

The V and J genes are TRBV6-1 and TRBJ2-3; 9 bases are a match to TRBD2. This CDR3 is built from 17 residues. CDR1 is MNHNS and CDR2 is SASEGT in the germline V gene. Trimming cost V 4 bases and J 4 bases; bases outside gene matches: 12. CDR3 in amino acids: CASSVAYSGRSADTQYF. Written as DNA, the CDR3 is TGTGCCAGCAGTGTCGCGTATAGCGGGAGAAGCGCAGATACGCAGTATTTT.

This chain connects TRBV28 to TRBJ2-5, with TRBD2 matching 11 bases. V was clipped by 5 bases and J by 1 base; unmatched bases: 6. Germline CDR1 is MDHEN and CDR2 is SYDVKM. The CDR3 extends over 16 amino acids. CDR3 protein: CASSSRGTSGQETQYF. The CDR3 bases are TGTGCCAGCAGTAGCCGTGGGACTAGCGGCCAAGAGACCCAGTACTTC.

V gene TRBV28 combines with J gene TRBJ1-1, with D tentatively TRBD1 (6 bases). The CDR3 extends over 17 amino acids. Trimming removed 4 bases from V and 11 bases from J, with 29 bases in between. Germline CDR1 MDHEN, CDR2 SYDVKM. The CDR3 nucleotides read TGTGCCAGCAGTTCGCCCTCGTTGGGACACCAAACCCCAGGGGCTTTCTTT. Its protein is CASSSPSLGHQTPGAFF. The full variable domain, in which reference TRBV28 and TRBJ1-1 provide the parts outside the CDR3, is DVKVTQSSRYLVKRTGEKVFLECVQDMDHENMFWYRQDPGLGLRLIYFSYDVKMKEKGDIPEGYSVSREKKERFSLILESASTNQTSMYLCASSSPSLGHQTPGAFFGQGTRLTVV.

This chain links TRBV5-4 with TRBJ2-7; D perhaps matches TRBD2 (6 bases). The CDR3 totals 15 residues. Per the germline V gene, CDR1 is SGHNT and CDR2 is YYREEE (reference sequence). V was clipped by 0 bases and J by 4 bases, with 14 bases between them. CDR3 amino acids: CASSLASSVGYEQYF. CDR3 sequence (DNA): TGTGCCAGCAGCTTGGCCTCTAGCGTTGGTTACGAGCAGTACTTC.

The chain carries TRBV4-2 and TRBJ2-7, with no clear D. V was clipped by 0 bases and J by 5 bases, with 23 bases between them. Germline CDR1 reads LGHNA; CDR2 reads YNFKEQ. This CDR3 has 18 amino acids. Written as DNA, the CDR3 is TGTGCCAGCAGCCAAGATCTGTTAAGCAATCGGCCCGCCGACGAGCAGTACTTC. Translation gives CASSQDLLSNRPADEQYF.

The chain employs TRBV7-2 and TRBJ2-1; 8 bases match TRBD2. Looked up from germline, CDR1 is SGHTA and CDR2 is FQGNSA. The length of the CDR3 is 19 residues. The junction had 18 bases not matched to a gene; V was cut back by 5 bases and J by 3 bases. The CDR3 reads CASSASPGTSYVGYNEQFF. The DNA for the CDR3 is TGTGCCAGCAGCGCCTCCCCCGGGACTAGTTACGTGGGCTACAATGAGCAGTTCTTC.

V usage is TRBV9 and J usage is TRBJ2-3; no firm D call. The V end lost 1 base, the J end lost 3 bases, and 12 bases lay between the germline ends. Germline V gene sequence: CDR1 SGDLS, CDR2 YYNGEE. The CDR3 consists of 15 residues. Written as DNA, the CDR3 is TGTGCCAGCAGCGTATCGTCTCCTCAGACAGATACGCAGTATTTT. Residues: CASSVSSPQTDTQYF.

This clone has only one observation. The chain carries TRBV2 and TRBJ1-2; no clear D gene. V lost 7 bases and J lost 1, with 10 bases in between. There are 13 residues in the CDR3. Looked up from germline, CDR1 is SNHLY and CDR2 is FYNNEI. The CDR3 reads CASMTEVNYGYTF. As DNA, the CDR3 is TGTGCCAGCATGACCGAAGTTAACTATGGCTACACCTTC.

This clone was counted once. The genes are TRBV29-1 and TRBJ2-5, with a tentative D call TRBD2 (6 bases). The germline V and J ends were trimmed by 6 bases and 3 bases, with 14 bases remaining between them. Germline V gene lookup returns CDR1 SQVTM and CDR2 ANQGSEA. The CDR3 covers 13 residues. CDR3 residues: CSVEPGVKETQYF. The CDR3 DNA follows: TGCAGCGTCGAACCGGGGGTCAAAGAGACCCAGTACTTC.

This rearrangement joins TRBV7-2 to TRBJ1-2; D uncertain. V lost 5 bases and J lost 8, with 30 bases in between. Germline V CDR1 and CDR2: SGHTA, FQGNSA. This CDR3 spans 18 amino acids. This chain's CDR3 is CASSLYGVAEREHGGYTF. The CDR3 nucleotides are TGTGCCAGCAGCCTCTATGGTGTCGCCGAGAGAGAACACGGGGGCTACACCTTC.

The DNA of the CDR3 is TGCGCCAGCAGCCACCGATCCCCGGGGGACGAGCAGTACTTC. This translates into CASSHRSPGDEQYF. The rearrangement uses TRBV4-1 and TRBJ2-7, with D possibly TRBD2 on 6 matching bases. Trimming removed 3 bases from V and 5 bases from J, with 14 bases in between. CDR1 is MGHRA, CDR2 YSYEKL, per germline. There are 14 residues in the CDR3.

The chain links TRBV7-9 to TRBJ1-4; D is undetermined. The CDR3 consists of 17 residues. The germline V and J ends were trimmed by 4 bases and 0 bases, with 15 bases remaining between them. In germline, CDR1 is SEHNR, CDR2 FQNEAQ (reference sequence). The CDR3 loop is CASSSTLDRATNEKLFF. The CDR3 nucleotides are TGTGCCAGCAGCTCCACCCTGGACCGTGCAACTAATGAAAAACTGTTTTTT.

Points on this clone: Different DNA sequences within this sample yield the same CDR3. The CDR3 DNA reads TGTGCCAGCGGCCGAGGCCATGAGCAGTTCTTC. The encoded protein is CASGRGHEQFF. The chain links TRBV27 to TRBJ2-1; D gene uncertain. The CDR3 has 11 amino acids. Trimming stripped 8 bases from V and 8 bases from J, with 10 bases between. Looked up from germline, CDR1 is MNHEY and CDR2 is SMNVEV (reference sequence).

The chain links TRBV9 to TRBJ1-3; D is unresolved. The germline gives CDR1 SGDLS, CDR2 YYNGEE. This CDR3 is built from 13 residues. V was trimmed by 5 bases and J by 0 bases, leaving 6 bases between them. This CDR3 is CASSLSSGNTIYF. CDR3 DNA sequence: TGTGCCAGCAGTTTGAGCTCTGGAAACACCATATATTTT.

This chain connects TRBV28 to TRBJ1-2; 7 bases line up with TRBD1. Germline V gene data show CDR1 as MDHEN and CDR2 as SYDVKM. CDR3 length: 13 residues. V lost 4 bases and J lost 2; bases outside the gene matches: 1. The CDR3 protein is CASSSGQNYGYTF. CDR3 DNA sequence: TGTGCCAGCAGTTCGGGACAGAACTATGGCTACACCTTC.

V usage is TRBV6-1 and J usage is TRBJ2-7; 8 bases are shared with TRBD2. Looked up from germline, CDR1 is MNHNS and CDR2 is SASEGT. CDR3 length equals 16 residues. V lost 2 bases, J lost 2 bases, and 8 bases stayed unmatched. Here the CDR3 reads CASSERITSGTYEQYF. CDR3 sequence (DNA): TGTGCCAGCAGTGAAAGAATTACTAGCGGAACCTACGAGCAGTACTTC.

The chain joins TRBV9 to TRBJ1-1; 7 positions agree with TRBD1. Trimming removed 4 bases from V and 7 bases from J; junction bases left unmatched: 4. The CDR3 runs 12 residues. Germline loops: CDR1 SGDLS, CDR2 YYNGEE. Written as DNA, the CDR3 is TGTGCCAGCAGCAGGGGGCGGGATGAAGCTTTCTTT. Residues: CASSRGRDEAFF. The full variable domain, rest sourced from reference TRBV9 and TRBJ1-1, is DSGVTQTPKHLITATGQRVTLRCSPRSGDLSVYWYQQSLDQGLQFLIQYYNGEERAKGNILERFSAQQFPDLHSELNLSSLELGDSALYFCASSRGRDEAFFGQGTRLTVV.

The rearrangement links TRBV7-9 to TRBJ1-1; 7 bases line up with TRBD1. The CDR3 consists of 15 residues. Per germline, CDR1 SEHNR and CDR2 FQNEAQ (reference sequence). V trimming: 6 bases; J trimming: 0 bases; junction bases outside the gene matches: 7. This CDR3 is CASRTTGELNTEAFF. The CDR3, as DNA: TGTGCCAGCAGGACAACAGGGGAATTGAACACTGAAGCTTTCTTT.

The chain couples TRBV5-8 to TRBJ1-4; possibly TRBD1 for D (6 bases). Per the germline V gene, CDR1 is SGHTS and CDR2 is YDEGEE. The ends were cut back, 4 bases at V and 7 bases at J, with 14 bases in the middle. The CDR3 extends over 14 amino acids. The CDR3, as DNA: TGTGCCAGCAGCCACACCGACAGGTTTGAAAAACTGTTTTTT. As protein: CASSHTDRFEKLFF.

A few counts support this clone. CDR3 nucleotide sequence: TGTGCCAGCAGACAGGGTTTGGGCGAGCAGTACTTC. Translating it yields CASRQGLGEQYF. V is TRBV2 and J is TRBJ2-7; D is possibly TRBD1 (6 bases). With 6 bases removed from V and 6 bases from J, the gap between germline ends came to 12 bases. The CDR3 totals 12 residues. Germline CDR1 SNHLY, CDR2 FYNNEI. Supplemented by reference TRBV2 and TRBJ2-7, the full variable domain reads EPEVTQTPSHQVTQMGQEVILRCVPISNHLYFYWYRQILGQKVEFLVSFYNNEISEKSEIFDDQFSVERPDGSNFTLKIRSTKLEDSAMYFCASRQGLGEQYFGPGTRLTVT.

This clone was recorded once. This chain connects TRBV28 to TRBJ1-4; 7 nucleotides align to TRBD1. Per the germline V gene, CDR1 is MDHEN and CDR2 is SYDVKM. This CDR3 is built from 15 residues. The junction had 9 bases not matched to a gene; V was cut back by 7 bases and J by 4 bases. CDR3 protein: CASTMPGQLNEKLFF. CDR3 DNA sequence: TGTGCCAGCACCATGCCGGGACAGCTTAATGAAAAACTGTTTTTT.

CDR3 sequence reads: CASSRTGSEPVDGYTF. Here the CDR3 DNA reads TGCGCCAGCAGCCGGACAGGGAGCGAGCCCGTGGATGGCTACACCTTC. This rearrangement joins TRBV4-3 to TRBJ1-2, with TRBD1 identical over 8 bases. V lost 4 bases to trimming and J lost 6 bases; unmatched junction nucleotides: 13. Germline lookup yields CDR1 LGHNA and CDR2 YSLEER. The CDR3 sequence is 16 residues long.

The J gene is TRBJ2-7, the V gene TRBV15; D is undetermined. Germline values: CDR1 LNHNV, CDR2 YYDKDF (reference sequence). The CDR3 extends over 15 amino acids. Trimming stripped 3 bases from V and 6 bases from J, with 18 bases between. The CDR3 loop is CATSSNVGPFTEQYF. In nucleotides, the CDR3 is TGTGCCACCAGCAGCAATGTCGGACCCTTTACCGAGCAGTACTTC.

The chain recombines TRBV28 with TRBJ2-5; no clear D. Per the germline V gene, CDR1 is MDHEN and CDR2 is SYDVKM. Trimming removed 1 base at V and 5 bases at J, with 17 bases between. The CDR3 is 16 residues long. The CDR3: CASSLFYRSGPETQYF. CDR3 nucleotide sequence: TGTGCCAGCAGTTTATTCTATCGTTCTGGACCTGAGACCCAGTACTTC.